Listed here are 20 T cell receptor beta chains from one sample, sequenced in a study of control samples from healthy donors and cancer patients. Measured with immunoSEQ multiplex PCR; TCRdb has only the in-frame clones, and not every one. Counted here are roughly 370,000 clones, 75% to 95% occurring once; the ten biggest clones make up 5.5% to 8%. Source material: PBMCs. These TCRs come from a man between 40 and 49 years old with head and neck cancer.

The genes are TRBV7-9 and TRBJ1-1; 8 nucleotides align to TRBD1. The length of the CDR3 is 15 residues. J lost 1 base, V lost 5 bases, and 6 bases had no gene match. The germline V gene has CDR1 SEHNR and CDR2 FQNEAQ (reference sequence). The CDR3 nucleotides are TGTGCCAGCAGCGTAAGACAGGGGACGAACACTGAAGCTTTCTTT. This gives the protein CASSVRQGTNTEAFF.

This clone was observed a single time. Mismatch with germline at one junction end may stem from a read error. The J gene is TRBJ2-2, the V gene TRBV11-2; weak D call: TRBD2 (5 bases). Per the germline V gene, CDR1 is SGHAT and CDR2 is FQNNGV. CDR3 size: 16 residues. CDR3 in DNA: TGTGCCAGCAGCCTCCTGGAACGATACGAACACCGGGGAGCTGTTTTT. This encodes CASSLLERYEHRGAVF.

The gene calls are TRBV7-2 and TRBJ2-7, with D possibly TRBD1 on 6 matching bases. Germline V CDR1 and CDR2: SGHTA, FQGNSA. V lost 4 bases and J 6 bases, leaving 19 bases between the germline ends. The CDR3 sequence is 15 residues long. DNA of the CDR3: TGTGCCAGCAGCTGGACCGGGACAAGTCCAACCGAGCAGTACTTC. Translation: CASSWTGTSPTEQYF.

The genes are TRBV7-2 and TRBJ2-7, with D possibly TRBD2 on 5 matching bases. Germline V CDR1 and CDR2: SGHTA, FQGNSA. V dropped 6 bases and J dropped 6 bases, with 18 bases sitting between them. There are 14 residues in the CDR3. CDR3 in DNA: TGTGCCAGCAGTTACAGCAGCGGTTTACCCGAGCAGTACTTC. This codes for CASSYSSGLPEQYF. Full variable domain (remainder filled in from reference TRBV7-2 and TRBJ2-7): GAGVSQSPSNKVTEKGKDVELRCDPISGHTALYWYRQSLGQGLEFLIYFQGNSAPDKSGLPSDRFSAERTGGSVSTLTIQRTQQEDSAVYLCASSYSSGLPEQYFGPGTRLTVT.

The chain is built from TRBV7-8 and TRBJ1-1; the D gene is possibly TRBD1 (6 bases). The germline V gene has CDR1 SGHVS and CDR2 FQNEAQ. The CDR3 sequence is 15 residues long. With 0 bases removed from V and 9 bases from J, the gap between germline ends came to 17 bases. Here the CDR3 reads CASSLAGPGEVKAFF. CDR3 coding DNA: TGTGCCAGCAGCTTAGCGGGGCCAGGGGAAGTGAAAGCTTTCTTT.

The J gene is TRBJ2-3, the V gene TRBV24-1; TRBD1 might be the D (5 bases). V lost 2 bases and J lost 4, with 9 bases in between. The CDR3 runs to 14 residues. Germline-derived CDR1 and CDR2 are KGHDR and SFDVKD. The DNA of the CDR3 is TGTGCCACCAGTGATTCAGGGTTTGCAGATACGCAGTATTTT. Amino acid sequence: CATSDSGFADTQYF.

V gene TRBV5-1 combines with J gene TRBJ1-1, with D possibly being TRBD1 (6 bases). The CDR3 loop spans 14 amino acids. V lost 0 bases, J lost 5 bases, and 11 bases lay in between. The germline gives CDR1 SGHRS, CDR2 YFSETQ. The chain's CDR3 is CASSLGTAGTEAFF. The DNA of the CDR3 is TGCGCCAGCAGCTTGGGGACAGCGGGGACTGAAGCTTTCTTT.

The chain has TRBV6-2 or TRBV6-3 and TRBJ2-7; 14 positions agree with TRBD2. Unmatched junction bases numbered 11, after V lost 4 bases and J lost 6 bases. From germline, CDR1 is MNHEY and CDR2 SVGEGT. The CDR3 runs 17 residues. This CDR3 is CASSFGLAGGSLGEQYF. CDR3 bases: TGTGCCAGCAGTTTCGGACTAGCGGGGGGTTCCCTCGGCGAGCAGTACTTC.

The rearrangement uses TRBV9 and TRBJ2-7; D possibly matches TRBD1 or TRBD2 (5 bases each). Germline CDR1 SGDLS, CDR2 YYNGEE. CDR3 length: 14 residues. V was clipped by 3 bases and J by 3 bases, with 13 bases between them. The CDR3 nucleotides read TGTGCCAGCAGCGGCCGGGACGGCGACTACGAGCAGTACTTC. Translation: CASSGRDGDYEQYF.

This sequence joins TRBV19 and TRBJ2-2; D gene ambiguous. The length of the CDR3 is 14 residues. V lost 5 bases and J 5 bases, leaving 12 bases between the germline ends. Germline lookup yields CDR1 LNHDA and CDR2 SQIVND (reference sequence). CDR3 nucleotides: TGTGCCAGTAGTTTCAGGCGTCGGACCGGGGAGCTGTTTTTT. Its protein product is CASSFRRRTGELFF.

This chain links TRBV30 with TRBJ2-5; no reliable D call. CDR1 is GTSNPN and CDR2 is SVGIG in the germline V gene (reference sequence). With 0 bases removed from V and 5 bases from J, the gap between germline ends came to 7 bases. CDR3 length: 12 residues. DNA of the CDR3: TGTGCCTGGAGTGTAGTCACCGAGACCCAGTACTTC. Amino acids: CAWSVVTETQYF.

This clone was observed once. The chain combines TRBV5-8 with TRBJ1-2, with D perhaps matching TRBD1 (6 bases). Germline V gene sequence: CDR1 SGHTS, CDR2 YDEGEE. The V and J ends lost 4 bases and 4 bases respectively, with 23 bases between them. This CDR3 contains 17 residues. The CDR3 loop reads CASSPNGGGLNFYGYTF. CDR3 bases: TGTGCCAGCAGCCCGAACGGGGGGGGCTTAAACTTCTATGGCTACACCTTC.

The chain combines TRBV9 with TRBJ2-2; D is possibly TRBD1 (6 bases). The CDR3 loop spans 16 amino acids. Germline V lookup: CDR1 SGDLS, CDR2 YYNGEE. Trimming took 4 bases from V and 3 from J, leaving 16 bases between them. The DNA of the CDR3 is TGTGCCAGCAGCCCACACAGGGATATATACACCGGGGAGCTGTTTTTT. This codes for CASSPHRDIYTGELFF.

This chain links TRBV3-1 (or the pseudogene TRBV3-2) with TRBJ2-3; D call uncertain. The CDR3 consists of 11 residues. V was pared by 7 bases and J by 6 bases, with 8 bases between. CDR1 LGHDT and CDR2 YNNKEL come from the germline V gene (reference sequence). CDR3 loop: CASIAADTQYF. As DNA, the CDR3 is TGTGCCAGCATAGCTGCGGATACGCAGTATTTT.

This chain uses TRBV4-2 with TRBJ2-5; possible D gene TRBD1, 6 bases. This CDR3 comprises 15 residues. In germline, CDR1 is LGHNA, CDR2 YNFKEQ. With 1 base removed from V and 5 bases from J, the gap between germline ends came to 14 bases. CDR3 nucleotides: TGTGCCAGCAGCCAAGTCCGGCAGGGGAGTGAGACCCAGTACTTC. This gives the protein CASSQVRQGSETQYF.

The chain links TRBV7-3 to TRBJ2-2; D unresolved. V was pared by 3 bases and J by 6 bases, with 5 bases between. From germline, CDR1 is SGHTA and CDR2 FQGTGA. The CDR3 consists of 12 residues. Here the CDR3 DNA reads TGTGCCAGCAGCTTCGCTGCCGGGGAGCTGTTTTTT. Its protein is CASSFAAGELFF.

This clone was seen ten or more times. J is TRBJ2-5 and V is TRBV19; 10 bases agree with TRBD1. J gave up 1 base and V 6 bases, and 2 bases lay outside the gene matches. The V gene's germline CDR1 is LNHDA and CDR2 SQIVND (reference sequence). This CDR3 comprises 14 residues. DNA for the CDR3: TGTGCCAGTAGCCGACAGGGGGCCCAAGAGACCCAGTACTTC. This codes for CASSRQGAQETQYF.

The chain links TRBV27 to TRBJ1-2, with D unresolved. Germline values: CDR1 MNHEY, CDR2 SMNVEV (reference sequence). This CDR3 contains 13 residues. V was pared by 4 bases and J by 4 bases, with 10 bases between. CDR3 DNA: TGTGCCAGCAGTTCACAGTCAATCTATGGCTACACCTTC. It encodes CASSSQSIYGYTF.

The chain recombines TRBV6-5 with TRBJ1-1, with TRBD1 as a possible D gene (5 bases). The CDR3 covers 12 residues. V shed 7 bases and J shed 1 base, with 7 bases lying between them. Germline V lookup: CDR1 MNHEY, CDR2 SVGAGI. CDR3 amino acids: CASIGQNTEAFF. CDR3 sequence (DNA): TGTGCCAGCATCGGACAGAACACTGAAGCTTTCTTT.

The chain joins TRBV19 to TRBJ2-5, with 8 bases matching TRBD2. Trimming took 3 bases from V and 5 from J; bases not matched to a gene: 5. Germline-derived CDR1 and CDR2 are LNHDA and SQIVND (reference sequence). The length of the CDR3 is 14 residues. The DNA of the CDR3 is TGTGCCAGTAGTATGGCGGGGGGCGTCGAGACCCAGTACTTC. Its translation is CASSMAGGVETQYF.